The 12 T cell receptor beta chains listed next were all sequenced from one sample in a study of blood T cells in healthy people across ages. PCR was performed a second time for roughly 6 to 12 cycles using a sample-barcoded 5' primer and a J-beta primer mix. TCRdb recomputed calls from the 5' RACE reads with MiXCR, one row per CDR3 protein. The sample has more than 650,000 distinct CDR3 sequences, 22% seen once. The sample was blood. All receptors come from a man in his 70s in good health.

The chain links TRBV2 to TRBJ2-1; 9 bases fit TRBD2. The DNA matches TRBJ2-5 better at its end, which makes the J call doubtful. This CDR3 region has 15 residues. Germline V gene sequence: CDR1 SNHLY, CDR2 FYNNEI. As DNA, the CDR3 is TGTGCCAGCAGGGACTTGGGACTAGCAGGGGAGACCCAGTACTTC. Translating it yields CASRDLGLAGETQYF.

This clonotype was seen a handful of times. For the CDR3, the DNA is TGCAGTGCTAGAGAATTCAGCGGGAGGGCCGGTGAGCAGTTCTTC. It translates to CSAREFSGRAGEQFF. The chain is built from TRBV20-1 and TRBJ2-1, with TRBD2 matching 10 bases. This CDR3 has 15 residues. V trimming: 0 bases; J trimming: 9 bases; junction bases outside the gene matches: 8. Germline CDR1 and CDR2: DFQATT and SNEGSKA (reference sequence).

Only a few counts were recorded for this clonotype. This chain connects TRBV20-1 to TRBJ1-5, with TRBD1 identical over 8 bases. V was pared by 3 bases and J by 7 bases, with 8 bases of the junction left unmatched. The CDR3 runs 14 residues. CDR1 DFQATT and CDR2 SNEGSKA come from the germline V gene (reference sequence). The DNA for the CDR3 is TGCAGTGCTAGTCCCAGACAGGGGAGACAGCCCCAGCATTTT. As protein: CSASPRQGRQPQHF.

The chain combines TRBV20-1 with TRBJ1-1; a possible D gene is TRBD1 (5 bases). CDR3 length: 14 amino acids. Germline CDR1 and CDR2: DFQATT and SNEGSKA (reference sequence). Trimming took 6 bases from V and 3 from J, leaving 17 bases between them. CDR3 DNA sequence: TGCAGTGCCAAGGCATGGGGGAAGTACACTGAAGCTTTCTTT. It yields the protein CSAKAWGKYTEAFF.

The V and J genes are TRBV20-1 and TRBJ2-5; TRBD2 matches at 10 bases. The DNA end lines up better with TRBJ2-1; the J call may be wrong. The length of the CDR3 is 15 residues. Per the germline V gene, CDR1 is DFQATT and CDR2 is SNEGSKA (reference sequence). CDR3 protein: CSARAASGGAYEQFF. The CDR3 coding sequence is TGCAGTGCTAGAGCAGCAAGCGGGGGGGCTTATGAGCAGTTCTTC.

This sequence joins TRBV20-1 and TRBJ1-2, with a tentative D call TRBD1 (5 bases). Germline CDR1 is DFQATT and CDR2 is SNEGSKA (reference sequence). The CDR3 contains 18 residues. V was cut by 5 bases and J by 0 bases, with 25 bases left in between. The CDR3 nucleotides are TGCAGTGCTCCCCCTGGGCTGGGGGGTACCCCTACTAACTATGGCTACACCTTC. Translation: CSAPPGLGGTPTNYGYTF.

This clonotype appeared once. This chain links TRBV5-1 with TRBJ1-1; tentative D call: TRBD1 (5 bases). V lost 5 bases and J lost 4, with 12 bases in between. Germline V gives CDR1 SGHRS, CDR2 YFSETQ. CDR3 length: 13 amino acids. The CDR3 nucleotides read TGCGCCAGCAGAAGGGGCCGGGCCACTGAAGCTTTCTTT. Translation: CASRRGRATEAFF.

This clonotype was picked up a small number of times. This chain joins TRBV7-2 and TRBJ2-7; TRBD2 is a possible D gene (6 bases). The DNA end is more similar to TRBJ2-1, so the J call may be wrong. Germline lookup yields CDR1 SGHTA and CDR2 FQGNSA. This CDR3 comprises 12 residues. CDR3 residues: CASSWRGNEQFF. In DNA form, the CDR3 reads TGTGCCAGCAGCTGGAGGGGAAATGAGCAGTTCTTC.

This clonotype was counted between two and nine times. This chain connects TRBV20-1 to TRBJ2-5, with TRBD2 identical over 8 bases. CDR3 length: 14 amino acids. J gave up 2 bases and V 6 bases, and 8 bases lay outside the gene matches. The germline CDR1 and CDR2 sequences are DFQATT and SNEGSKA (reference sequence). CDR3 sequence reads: CSAISGGVQETQYF. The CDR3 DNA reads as TGCAGTGCGATAAGCGGGGGCGTTCAAGAGACCCAGTACTTC.

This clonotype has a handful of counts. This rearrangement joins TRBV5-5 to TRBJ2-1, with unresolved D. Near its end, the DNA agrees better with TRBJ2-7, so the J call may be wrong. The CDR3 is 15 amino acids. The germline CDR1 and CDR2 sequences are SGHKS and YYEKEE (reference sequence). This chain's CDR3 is CASSLNTILAYEQYV. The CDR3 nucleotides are TGTGCCAGCAGCTTGAACACGATTCTAGCCTACGAGCAGTACGTC.

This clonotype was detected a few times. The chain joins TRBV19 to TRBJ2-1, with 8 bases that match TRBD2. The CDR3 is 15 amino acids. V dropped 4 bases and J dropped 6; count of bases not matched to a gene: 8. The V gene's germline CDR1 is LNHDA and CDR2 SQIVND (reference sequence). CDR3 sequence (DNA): TGTGCCAGTAGTAACGGGAGGGGGTCCCTCAATGAGCAGTTCTTC. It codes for CASSNGRGSLNEQFF. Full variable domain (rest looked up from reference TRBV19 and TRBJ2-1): DGGITQSPKYLFRKEGQNVTLSCEQNLNHDAMYWYRQDPGQGLRLIYYSQIVNDFQKGDIAEGYSVSREKKESFPLTVTSAQKNPTAFYLCASSNGRGSLNEQFFGPGTRLTVL.

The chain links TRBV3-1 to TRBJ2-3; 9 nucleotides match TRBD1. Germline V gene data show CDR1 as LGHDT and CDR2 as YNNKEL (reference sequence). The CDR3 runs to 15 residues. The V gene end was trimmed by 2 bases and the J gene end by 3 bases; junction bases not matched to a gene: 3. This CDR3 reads CASSQSTGGTDTQYF. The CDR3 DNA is TGTGCCAGCAGCCAATCGACAGGGGGGACAGATACGCAGTATTTT.